A single T cell receptor (beta chain) is shown here with its context. Antigen specificity is unknown. The method was immunoSEQ multiplex PCR; TCRdb's version includes in-frame clones alone and lacks a portion of them. The repertoire has around 400,000 clones, about four fifths of them found once; the top ten carry more than 7%. V dropped 0 bases and J dropped 2 bases, with 11 bases sitting between them. The CDR3 runs to 16 residues. Germline-derived CDR1 and CDR2 are ENHRY and SYGVKD. Regarding treatment: around 19 received Ad26.COV2.S at low or high dose, single or two shots; about five received placebo; per-sample allocation not given. Specimen acquisition occurred on day 63 following the initial vaccine or placebo injection. The data are from a study of Ad26.COV2.S vaccination and SARS-CoV-2 variants. Whole-study results and caveats: The placebo group had lower spike-specific TCR breadth than the vaccine recipients did.

The TCR comes from a person aged 18-60 years who received the Ad26.COV2.S COVID-19 vaccine or a placebo. Here the sequenced sample was peripheral blood, taken in a trial of Ad26.COV2.S vaccine versus placebo. The chain is built from TRBV10-3 and TRBJ1-5; no reliable D call. The CDR3 nucleotides are TGTGCCATCAGTGAGTCGGTCACGAGGGGCAATCAGCCCCAGCATTTT. Translated, it gives CAISESVTRGNQPQHF.